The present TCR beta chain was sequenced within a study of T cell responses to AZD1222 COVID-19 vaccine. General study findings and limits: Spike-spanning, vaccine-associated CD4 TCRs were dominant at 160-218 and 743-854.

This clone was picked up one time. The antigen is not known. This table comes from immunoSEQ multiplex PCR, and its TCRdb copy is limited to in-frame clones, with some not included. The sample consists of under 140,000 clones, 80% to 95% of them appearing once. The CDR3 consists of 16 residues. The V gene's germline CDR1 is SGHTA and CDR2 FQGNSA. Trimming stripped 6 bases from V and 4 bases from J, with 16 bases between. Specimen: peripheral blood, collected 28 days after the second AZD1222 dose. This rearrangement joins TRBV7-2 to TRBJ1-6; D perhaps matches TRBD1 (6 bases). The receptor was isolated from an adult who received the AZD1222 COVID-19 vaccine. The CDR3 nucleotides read TGTGCCAGCAGACCATTGGCAGGGGATTATAATTCACCCCTCCACTTT. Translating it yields CASRPLAGDYNSPLHF.